The 2 T cell receptor beta chains in this list originate from one sample, sequenced in a study of PD-L1 blockade in urothelial cancer. Libraries were prepared by immunoSEQ multiplex PCR; TCRdb keeps only in-frame clonotypes and omits some of them. Of some 52,000 clones detected, 60% to 80% appear once; the ten largest clones hold 3.5% to 4.5%. The input for sequencing was PBMCs, taken around atezolizumab (anti-PD-L1) treatment. The receptor source for this set is a man between 65 and 85 years old with urothelial cancer.

The rearrangement joins TRBV27 to TRBJ1-1; 10 bases match TRBD1. The CDR3 extends over 14 amino acids. CDR1 and CDR2 from the germline V gene are MNHEY and SMNVEV (reference sequence). The V segment lost 5 bases and the J segment 2 bases; nucleotides outside the gene matches: 2. The CDR3 spells CASSRQGANTEAFF. The DNA for the CDR3 is TGTGCCAGCAGTCGACAGGGGGCTAACACTGAAGCTTTCTTT.

This chain joins TRBV4-3 and TRBJ2-5; the D gene is possibly TRBD2 (6 bases). The CDR3 totals 13 residues. Germline CDR1 LGHNA, CDR2 YSLEER. Trimming stripped 3 bases from V and 5 bases from J, with 10 bases between. In DNA form, the CDR3 reads TGCGCCAGCAGCCAGACGAGCGGGGAGACCCAGTACTTC. It translates to CASSQTSGETQYF.